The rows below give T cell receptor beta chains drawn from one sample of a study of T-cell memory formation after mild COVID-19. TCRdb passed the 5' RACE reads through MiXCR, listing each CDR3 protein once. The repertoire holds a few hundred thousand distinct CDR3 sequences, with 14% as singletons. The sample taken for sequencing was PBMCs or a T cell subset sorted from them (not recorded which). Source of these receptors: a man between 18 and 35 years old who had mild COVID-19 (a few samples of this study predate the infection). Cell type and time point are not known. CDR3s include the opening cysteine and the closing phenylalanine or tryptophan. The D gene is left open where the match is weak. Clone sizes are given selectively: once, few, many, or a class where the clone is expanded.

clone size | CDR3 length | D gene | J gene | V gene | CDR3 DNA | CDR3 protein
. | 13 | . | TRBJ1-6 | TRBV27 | TGTGCCAGCAGTGAGGGGGGGCAGCCACCCCTCCACTTT | CASSEGGQPPLHF
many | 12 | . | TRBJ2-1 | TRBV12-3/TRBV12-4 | TGTGCCAGCAGTTTTTCCCTCAATGAGCAGTTCTTC | CASSFSLNEQFF
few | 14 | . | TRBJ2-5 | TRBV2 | TGTGCCAGCAACCCTCGCGCAAGCGGGGAGACCCAGTACTTC | CASNPRASGETQYF
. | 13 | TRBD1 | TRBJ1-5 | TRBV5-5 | TGTGCCAGCAGCCCAGGGGGGGGGCGGCCCCAGCATTTT | CASSPGGGRPQHF
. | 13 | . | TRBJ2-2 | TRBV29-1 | TGCAGCGTTGAATTGAGACAGACCGGGGAGCTGTTTTTT | CSVELRQTGELFF
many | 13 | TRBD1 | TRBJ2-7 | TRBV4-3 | TGCGCCAGTTCCCGGGACAGAGACTACGAGCAGTACTTC | CASSRDRDYEQYF
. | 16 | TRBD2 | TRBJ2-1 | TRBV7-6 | TGTGCCAGCAGCTTGGGGACTAGCCCCCTTTACAATGAGCAGTTCTTC | CASSLGTSPLYNEQFF
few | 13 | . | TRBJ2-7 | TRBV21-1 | TGTGCCAGCAGCAAAGGCCGGCTATACGAGCAGTACTTC | CASSKGRLYEQYF
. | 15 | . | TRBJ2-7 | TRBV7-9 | TGTGCCAGCAGCTCTAGGGCTCCTGTCCCCTACGAGCAGTACTTC | CASSSRAPVPYEQYF
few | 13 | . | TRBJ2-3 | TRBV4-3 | TGCGCCAGCAGCCCTGAAAATAGCGATACGCAGTATTTT | CASSPENSDTQYF
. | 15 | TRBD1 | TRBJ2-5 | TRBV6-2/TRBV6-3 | TGTGCCAGCAGGCTACAGGGGGTCTTCGGGGAGACCCAGTACTTC | CASRLQGVFGETQYF
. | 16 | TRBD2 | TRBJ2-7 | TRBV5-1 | TGCGCCAGCAGCCCAGGCGGAGCGGGGGCAAACTACGAGCAGTACTTC | CASSPGGAGANYEQYF
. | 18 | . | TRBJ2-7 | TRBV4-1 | TGCGCCAGCAGCCAAGAGGCGAGTGGCGGACTACCTTCCTACGAGCAGTACTTC | CASSQEASGGLPSYEQYF
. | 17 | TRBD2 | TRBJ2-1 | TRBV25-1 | TGTGCCAGCAGTGGGGTACTAGCGGGGTCTGTATACAATGAGCAGTTCTTC | CASSGVLAGSVYNEQFF
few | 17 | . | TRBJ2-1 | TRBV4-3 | TGCGCCAGCAGCCAAACCCGGATTGGGGTCTCCTACAATGAGCAGTTCTTC | CASSQTRIGVSYNEQFF